This TCR beta chain comes out of a study of blood T cell repertoires in COVID-19 (dated by TCRdb to the early 2020s). With respect to the entire study: Collaborator samples came from the United States, Italy and Spain and covered acute and convalescent phases of COVID-19. Deeply sampled blood TCRbeta repertoires from subjects exposed to, actively infected with, or recovered from COVID-19 were included in the dataset. HLA class I and class II types, where available, came from metadata supplied by the sample provider rather than from assay-based typing. A de-identified subject ID, COVID-19 status, age in years and sex were almost always included in the sample metadata. Samples were obtained from the ongoing ImmuneRACE study (first 160 participants) and from about 1,300 subjects provided by 6 global collaborators. The material from the prospective study consisted of cDNA or gDNA derived from T cells, B-cell-depleted T cells, or PBMCs. The repertoires were released in a freely available public database intended as a resource for research on the immune response to SARS-CoV-2. The study at large found these results: The amount of clinical and demographic metadata varied by source and participant and was provided uncurated.

TCRbeta CDR3 regions were amplified from genomic DNA by means of the immunoSEQ Assay, a bias-controlled multiplex PCR. Processing in the source paper ran as follows. The number of nucleated cells in each sample was estimated by amplification of reference gene primers within the assay. To quantify the absolute abundance of each unique TCRbeta CDR3 rearrangement, sequence reads were collapsed and filtered. Productive Simpson clonality was computed per sample as the square root of Simpson's diversity index over productive rearrangements. Held by TCRdb, this immuneACCESS table contains in-frame sequences only and omits some clones. Under half of the omission traces to an unresolved V gene where checked; the cause of the rest is unknown. The V and J calls and clone size were taken over from that table, and D and trimming were inferred from the DNA. The sample profile shows 150,000 to 200,000 clones; 81% of them were found once. Jointly, the top ten make up 11% of the sample.

Each collaborating institution followed its own protocols to collect whole blood in K2EDTA tubes. Collaborator samples were shipped for TCRbeta analysis as frozen whole blood, isolated PBMCs, or DNA extracted from either sample type. Counted from cysteine to phenylalanine, this CDR3 has 16 amino acids. The sequence is cut down to CDR3 DNA, 48 bases in frame from base 1. CDR1 and CDR2 are read off the germline V gene (reference sequence) as SEHNR and FQNEAQ. Trimming accounts for 7 bases at V and 5 bases at J, while the number of junction bases matched to no gene is 16. Points on this clone: The target of this receptor is not known. No much larger clone is present one base from it, and per-base qualities are unavailable.

The rearranged chain carries TRBV7-9 and TRBJ2-7, and 8 bases in between align with TRBD2. The receptor comes from a human donor in a cohort sampled during active COVID-19. The sequenced sample consisted of peripheral blood. The sequenced DNA is TGTGCCAGCACTCCTCGGGGGGCTAGCGGGTCACACGAGCAGTACTTC. It translates as CASTPRGASGSHEQYF.